The 21 T cell receptor beta chains in this list originate from one sample, sequenced in a study of radiation and T cells in renal cell carcinoma. Noted time point: blood 2 weeks post-SBRT. As for treatment: 15 Gy SBRT to primary tumor, nephrectomy 4 weeks later. Assay used: immunoSEQ multiplex PCR; TCRdb lists only in-frame clones, some missing. The table has around 75,000 clones, around 80% seen once; the top ten hold around 5.5%. Sample: blood, taken from a patient whose treatment included radiotherapy and nephrectomy. The receptors come from a man in his sixties with renal cell carcinoma.

The genes are TRBV11-3 and TRBJ2-3; 9 bases agree with TRBD2. The V gene end was trimmed by 1 base and the J gene end by 5 bases; junction bases not matched to a gene: 4. Germline assignment: CDR1 SGHNT and CDR2 YENEEA. CDR3 length: 15 amino acids. CDR3 protein: CASSLGSGRRDTQYF. The CDR3 bases are TGTGCCAGCAGCTTAGGTAGCGGGAGAAGAGATACGCAGTATTTT.

The J gene is TRBJ1-2, the V gene TRBV10-3; unclear D gene. CDR3 size: 11 residues. Trimming stripped 11 bases from V and 8 bases from J, with 15 bases between. The V gene's germline CDR1 is ENHRY and CDR2 SYGVKD. Written as DNA, the CDR3 is TGTGCCGTAACGGGAGGGTACGGCTACACCTTC. It specifies CAVTGGYGYTF.

Concerning this clone: An end of the junction differs from the germline gene, which may be a read error. DNA of the CDR3: TGTGCCAGCACCTTACAACCGGGAGGGTACAATGAGCAGTTCTTC. This translates into CASTLQPGGYNEQFF. The genes are TRBV7-2 and TRBJ2-1; the match to TRBD2 covers 8 bases. The CDR3 covers 15 residues. CDR1 and CDR2 from the germline V gene are SGHTA and FQGNSA.

This clone was detected only once. This chain connects TRBV29-1 to TRBJ2-5, with D possibly TRBD2 on 5 matching bases. In germline, CDR1 is SQVTM, CDR2 ANQGSEA. The CDR3 runs to 15 residues. V gave up 1 base and J gave up 2 bases, with 14 bases separating them. The CDR3 region has the DNA TGCAGCGTTGAAGGCCCCCTCCGGACTCAAGAGACCCAGTACTTC. Translation gives CSVEGPLRTQETQYF.

J is TRBJ1-4 and V is TRBV27, with 8 bases matching TRBD1. This CDR3 is built from 14 residues. V shed 4 bases, J shed 4 bases, and the junction held 2 bases outside the gene matches. The V gene's germline CDR1 is MNHEY and CDR2 SMNVEV (reference sequence). The CDR3 is CASSWGQDNEKLFF. CDR3 DNA sequence: TGTGCCAGCAGTTGGGGACAGGATAATGAAAAACTGTTTTTT.

The V gene is TRBV27, the J gene TRBJ2-7; D gene uncertain. Germline CDR1 is MNHEY and CDR2 is SMNVEV (reference sequence). V lost 2 bases and J 1 base, leaving 9 bases between the germline ends. This CDR3 spans 14 amino acids. CDR3 in amino acids: CASSLPGPSYEQYF. In nucleotides, the CDR3 is TGTGCCAGCAGTTTACCCGGGCCGTCCTACGAGCAGTACTTC.

The chain joins TRBV28 to TRBJ1-1; tentatively, D is TRBD1 (5 bases). Trimming cost V 3 bases and J 3 bases, with 11 bases left between them. The CDR3 is 14 residues long. CDR1 is MDHEN, CDR2 SYDVKM, per germline. The CDR3 reads CASSFAGGYTEAFF. In DNA form, the CDR3 reads TGTGCCAGCAGTTTCGCGGGGGGGTACACTGAAGCTTTCTTT.

The CDR3 loop reads CASSSRGDTQYF. In nucleotides, the CDR3 is TGTGCCAGCAGCTCAAGGGGAGATACGCAGTATTTT. V and J are TRBV5-8 and TRBJ2-3; weak D call: TRBD1 (5 bases). V lost 3 bases and J lost 5, with 7 bases in between. This CDR3 region has 12 residues. CDR1 SGHTS and CDR2 YDEGEE come from the germline V gene.

The chain carries TRBV5-1 and TRBJ1-2, with 9 positions matching TRBD1. From germline, CDR1 is SGHRS and CDR2 YFSETQ. The CDR3 runs to 16 residues. Trimming removed 4 bases from V and 1 base from J; junction bases left unmatched: 8. The CDR3 nucleotides read TGCGCCAGCAGCGAGACAGGGGGAACCGATAACTATGGCTACACCTTC. Translating gives CASSETGGTDNYGYTF.

This chain links TRBV14 with TRBJ1-2, with a tentative D call TRBD1 (5 bases). Germline-derived CDR1 and CDR2 are SGHDN and FVKESK. The V and J ends lost 1 base and 8 bases respectively, with 17 bases between them. This CDR3 is 15 amino acids long. The CDR3, as DNA: TGTGCCAGCAGCCAAGGGGGCGTAAATGGAGTCGGCTACACCTTC. It is translated as CASSQGGVNGVGYTF.

The chain combines TRBV19 with TRBJ1-3; maybe TRBD1 (5 bases). Trimming left V 5 bases short and J 0 bases short, with 14 bases between. There are 16 residues in the CDR3. Germline V gene lookup returns CDR1 LNHDA and CDR2 SQIVND (reference sequence). In DNA, the CDR3 is TGTGCCAGTAGTCTGGACCGGGACGGCTCTGGAAACACCATATATTTT. This translates into CASSLDRDGSGNTIYF.

The gene calls are TRBV10-1 and TRBJ2-7; D call uncertain. Trimming removed 2 bases from V and 0 bases from J, with 14 bases in between. CDR3 length: 16 residues. Germline V CDR1 and CDR2: WNHNN, SYGVQD (reference sequence). The DNA of the CDR3 is TGCGCCAGCAGTGAGCGAAGGACCCCCAGCTCCTACGAGCAGTACTTC. The encoded protein is CASSERRTPSSYEQYF.

The chain employs TRBV6-5 and TRBJ2-7; 9 bases are a match to TRBD1. Germline loops: CDR1 MNHEY, CDR2 SVGAGI. The ends lost 6 bases at V and 6 bases at J; junction bases unmatched: 6. This CDR3 is 13 amino acids long. CDR3 DNA sequence: TGTGCCAGCAGAAGGGGACAGGGCGGCGAGCAGTACTTC. This translates into CASRRGQGGEQYF.

This chain connects TRBV7-9 to TRBJ1-1; 7 nucleotides align to TRBD1. Germline-derived CDR1 and CDR2 are SEHNR and FQNEAQ (reference sequence). V lost 6 bases and J lost 5; bases outside the gene matches: 3. The CDR3 contains 12 residues. The chain's CDR3 is CASRLTGTEAFF. CDR3 DNA sequence: TGTGCCAGCAGATTGACAGGGACTGAAGCTTTCTTT.

The chain recombines TRBV25-1 with TRBJ2-1; the D is unclear. V gave up 2 bases and J gave up 9 bases, with 8 bases separating them. Looked up from germline, CDR1 is MGHDK and CDR2 is SYGVNS. This CDR3 contains 12 residues. This CDR3 is CASSEVAREQFF. CDR3 in DNA: TGTGCCAGCAGTGAAGTCGCTCGTGAGCAGTTCTTC.

J is TRBJ2-1 and V is TRBV18; D perhaps matches TRBD1 (6 bases). CDR1 is KGHSH, CDR2 LQKENI, per germline. The CDR3 consists of 16 residues. Trimming shortened V by 5 bases and J by 6 bases, and 20 bases separated the two germline ends. CDR3 DNA sequence: TGTGCCAGCTCATCATCGGACTTTAGGGGGTTCAATGAGCAGTTCTTC. Residues: CASSSSDFRGFNEQFF.

The chain carries TRBV19 and TRBJ2-1; the D gene is possibly TRBD1 (5 bases). This CDR3 is built from 13 residues. Germline V CDR1 and CDR2: LNHDA, SQIVND (reference sequence). V dropped 5 bases and J dropped 5 bases, with 10 bases sitting between them. The CDR3 DNA is TGTGCCAGTAGTTACCAGACAGACAATGAGCAGTTCTTC. Protein: CASSYQTDNEQFF.

The V call is TRBV19, the J call TRBJ2-7; 8 bases agree with TRBD1. The V and J ends lost 3 bases and 5 bases, in that order; junction bases with no gene match: 15. CDR1 LNHDA and CDR2 SQIVND come from the germline V gene (reference sequence). The CDR3 runs to 17 residues. CDR3 nucleotide sequence: TGTGCCAGTAGTATGGCAGGTCGGCAGGGGGCCAGGAACGAGCAGTACTTC. As protein: CASSMAGRQGARNEQYF.

V usage is TRBV5-4 and J usage is TRBJ1-1; TRBD1 aligns across 7 bases. The germline V gene has CDR1 SGHNT and CDR2 YYREEE (reference sequence). The junction had 12 bases not matched to a gene; V was cut back by 1 base and J by 0 bases. CDR3 length equals 18 residues. The DNA for the CDR3 is TGTGCCAGCAGCTTGCAGCTCGTCAGGGGGACGGTGAACACTGAAGCTTTCTTT. The encoded protein is CASSLQLVRGTVNTEAFF. The entire variable domain, with the rest obtained from reference TRBV5-4 and TRBJ1-1, is as follows: ETGVTQSPTHLIKTRGQQVTLRCSSQSGHNTVSWYQQALGQGPQFIFQYYREEENGRGNFPPRFSGLQFPNYSSELNVNALELDDSALYLCASSLQLVRGTVNTEAFFGQGTRLTVV.

V gene TRBV5-1 combines with J gene TRBJ2-5, with TRBD1 identical over 9 bases. Losses at the gene ends were 2 bases for V and 5 bases for J; bases not matched to a gene: 10. Looked up from germline, CDR1 is SGHRS and CDR2 is YFSETQ. This CDR3 comprises 16 residues. The DNA of the CDR3 is TGCGCCAGCAGCTTATTAGGGACAGGGATCCGGGAGACCCAGTACTTC. Translating gives CASSLLGTGIRETQYF.

This rearrangement joins TRBV7-2 to TRBJ2-7; 8 bases fit TRBD1. This CDR3 is built from 15 residues. The V and J ends lost 6 bases and 3 bases, in that order; junction bases with no gene match: 10. Germline CDR1 reads SGHTA; CDR2 reads FQGNSA. As DNA, the CDR3 is TGTGCCAGCAGTCTAGGGGCAGGGGGCGGCTACGAGCAGTACTTC. It yields the protein CASSLGAGGGYEQYF.